This T cell receptor (beta chain) was captured by sequencing in a study of OX40 agonist ivuxolimab in advanced cancers. Study-wide context: Treatment received earlier with anti-PD-1, anti-PD-L1 or anti-CTLA-4 agents was allowed, and approximately 44% had some.

Whole-study results and caveats: Some of the nonresponding patients also showed low levels of normalized T-cell clonal expansion.

Clones were sequenced by immunoSEQ multiplex PCR, and TCRdb holds only the in-frame ones, with some missing. The table includes 150,000 to 190,000 clones, 85% to 95% detected once. Looked up from germline, CDR1 is SGHRS and CDR2 is YFSETQ. With 5 bases removed from V and 4 bases from J, the gap between germline ends came to 9 bases. This CDR3 has 12 residues. With respect to this clone: No antigen is known for it.

J is TRBJ2-5 and V is TRBV5-1; TRBD2 is a possible D gene (6 bases). Sample: CD4+ or CD8+ T cells sorted from blood, taken in a trial of the OX40 agonist ivuxolimab. The origin of this receptor is an adult with an advanced solid tumor such as melanoma, head and neck, liver or kidney cancer. The CDR3 DNA reads TGCGCCAGCAGGGGACTGGGAGAGACCCAGTACTTC. Its protein is CASRGLGETQYF.